The sequence of this T cell receptor (beta chain) was determined in a study of T cells after somatic rescue of genetic block. Germline values: CDR1 MNHNS, CDR2 SASEGT. The CDR3 covers 13 residues. J lost 7 bases, V lost 4 bases, and 6 bases had no gene match. Only in-frame clones appear in the TCRdb table, and some are missing; sequencing was by immunoSEQ multiplex PCR. The sample yields approximately 15,000 clones, approximately 70% seen once. The material sequenced was peripheral blood mononuclear cells (PBMCs). This sequence originates from a boy aged 5 to 17. V and J are TRBV6-1 and TRBJ1-1; the match to TRBD1 covers 7 bases. The CDR3, as DNA: TGTGCCAGCAGTGCAACGACAGGGCTTGAAGCTTTCTTT. Translated, it gives CASSATTGLEAFF.